This T cell receptor beta chain was found in a study of CD8 T cells in ankylosing spondylitis. This clonotype showed up many times. The antigen is unknown. Study-wide points: Roughly eight highly homologous variants made up a TCR beta motif, and this motif appeared characteristic of ankylosing spondylitis blood. In reactive arthritis synovial fluid and blood, some motif variants had been reported before.

CDR3 length: 15 amino acids. Germline values: CDR1 ENHRY, CDR2 SYGVKD. J lost 6 bases, V lost 0 bases, and 3 bases had no gene match. Quantitative 5'-RACE with molecular barcodes generated TCR beta libraries. One entry per CDR3 protein, called by TCRdb with MiXCR from the 5' RACE reads. The sample shows approximately 190,000 distinct CDR3 sequences, approximately 12% of them seen only once. The chain combines TRBV10-3 with TRBJ1-5, with 9 nucleotides matching TRBD1. The material sequenced was blood, either unsorted or a sorted T cell fraction (not recorded which). The receptor comes from a female donor with ankylosing spondylitis or in good health (not recorded which). The CDR3 spells CAISESGQGSQPQHF. The CDR3 DNA reads as TGTGCCATCAGTGAGTCGGGACAGGGAAGTCAGCCCCAGCATTTT.